The 11 T cell receptor beta chains given below trace back to one sample, sequenced in a study of technical replicates of blood from a few donors. Libraries were prepared by immunoSEQ multiplex PCR; TCRdb keeps only in-frame clonotypes and omits some of them. The sample yields roughly 93,000 clones, approximately 94% seen once. The sequenced sample consisted of T cells isolated from PBMCs. The receptors here all came from a human donor in good health.

This rearrangement joins TRBV5-1 to TRBJ2-7; 10 bases fit TRBD1. Germline CDR1 SGHRS, CDR2 YFSETQ. Germline trimming cut 4 bases from V and 3 bases from J; bases unmatched to any gene: 7. This CDR3 has 15 amino acids. The CDR3, as DNA: TGCGCCAGCAGCGCCTGGGGACAGGGGTTCTACGAGCAGTACTTC. Its protein product is CASSAWGQGFYEQYF.

V is TRBV2 and J is TRBJ1-4, with TRBD1 matching over 7 bases. CDR3 size: 16 residues. V shed 4 bases and J 2 bases; nucleotides not matched to a gene: 7. CDR1 and CDR2 (germline): SNHLY, FYNNEI. The CDR3 DNA reads as TGTGCCAGCAGTGGACAGGGCAGCCAGACTAATGAAAAACTGTTTTTT. Translation gives CASSGQGSQTNEKLFF.

The J gene is TRBJ2-1, the V gene TRBV6-5, with TRBD1 matching 8 bases. Germline CDR1 is MNHEY and CDR2 is SVGAGI. The CDR3 consists of 15 residues. V was pared by 2 bases and J by 6 bases, with 6 bases of the junction left unmatched. CDR3 sequence (DNA): TGTGCCAGCAGTTACGACAGGGGTTTGCTCAATGAGCAGTTCTTC. It specifies CASSYDRGLLNEQFF.

This rearrangement joins TRBV6-1 to TRBJ2-3, with D possibly matching TRBD2 (5 bases). CDR1 is MNHNS and CDR2 is SASEGT in the germline V gene. Trimming pared 7 bases from V and 2 bases from J, leaving 10 bases between. The CDR3 runs to 13 residues. The CDR3 here is CASMRADTDTQYF. CDR3 DNA sequence: TGTGCCAGCATGAGGGCCGACACAGATACGCAGTATTTT.

V usage is TRBV10-3 and J usage is TRBJ1-5; 9 bases match TRBD1. CDR1 and CDR2 from the germline V gene are ENHRY and SYGVKD. CDR3 size: 13 residues. With 6 bases clipped from V and 4 bases from J, the junction kept 1 base outside the gene matches. Written as DNA, the CDR3 is TGTGCCATCAGGGGACAGGGAAATCAGCCCCAGCATTTT. Translated: CAIRGQGNQPQHF.

This chain joins TRBV4-1 and TRBJ2-1; 9 nucleotides line up with TRBD2. This CDR3 contains 17 residues. V shed 1 base, J shed 2 bases, and the junction held 6 bases outside the gene matches. Germline V lookup: CDR1 MGHRA, CDR2 YSYEKL. CDR3 amino acids: CASSQGLAGYTYNEQFF. For the CDR3, the DNA is TGCGCCAGCAGCCAAGGTCTAGCGGGATATACCTACAATGAGCAGTTCTTC.

This clone was picked up one time. V and J are TRBV5-1 and TRBJ1-1, with D possibly TRBD1 on 5 matching bases. This CDR3 comprises 15 residues. V was clipped by 2 bases and J by 1 base, with 12 bases between them. Germline CDR1 SGHRS, CDR2 YFSETQ. The chain's CDR3 is CASSLTGPENTEAFF. The CDR3 DNA follows: TGCGCCAGCAGCTTAACAGGCCCTGAGAACACTGAAGCTTTCTTT.

This chain connects TRBV27 to TRBJ2-7, with D possibly matching TRBD2 (6 bases). Trimming removed 8 bases at V and 3 bases at J, with 8 bases between. Looked up from germline, CDR1 is MNHEY and CDR2 is SMNVEV (reference sequence). There are 11 residues in the CDR3. The CDR3 loop reads CASAEGYEQYF. Written as DNA, the CDR3 is TGTGCCAGCGCGGAGGGCTACGAGCAGTACTTC.

A single count supports this clone. The chain uses TRBV5-6 and TRBJ1-5; no clear D gene. CDR1 is SGHDT, CDR2 YYEEEE, per germline. V lost 0 bases, J lost 0 bases, and 7 bases lay in between. The length of the CDR3 is 15 residues. DNA of the CDR3: TGTGCCAGCAGCTTGGCCCTAACTAGCAATCAGCCCCAGCATTTT. The encoded protein is CASSLALTSNQPQHF.

V and J are TRBV5-1 and TRBJ1-2; the D gene is possibly TRBD1 (5 bases). V dropped 2 bases and J dropped 8 bases, with 19 bases sitting between them. The germline CDR1 and CDR2 sequences are SGHRS and YFSETQ. This CDR3 is built from 15 residues. This chain's CDR3 is CASSFAGRDSGGYTF. The CDR3 coding sequence is TGCGCCAGCAGCTTTGCAGGGAGGGACTCTGGGGGCTACACCTTC.

As regards this clone: The junction departs from germline at one end; a sequencing error may be responsible. The CDR3 DNA is TGTGCTAGCAGCGTGGGACAACACGGGGAGCTGTTTTTT. Translating gives CASSVGQHGELFF. This rearrangement joins TRBV7-7 to TRBJ2-2, with a tentative D call TRBD1 (6 bases). The germline CDR1 and CDR2 sequences are SSHAT and FNYEAQ (reference sequence). This CDR3 spans 13 amino acids.